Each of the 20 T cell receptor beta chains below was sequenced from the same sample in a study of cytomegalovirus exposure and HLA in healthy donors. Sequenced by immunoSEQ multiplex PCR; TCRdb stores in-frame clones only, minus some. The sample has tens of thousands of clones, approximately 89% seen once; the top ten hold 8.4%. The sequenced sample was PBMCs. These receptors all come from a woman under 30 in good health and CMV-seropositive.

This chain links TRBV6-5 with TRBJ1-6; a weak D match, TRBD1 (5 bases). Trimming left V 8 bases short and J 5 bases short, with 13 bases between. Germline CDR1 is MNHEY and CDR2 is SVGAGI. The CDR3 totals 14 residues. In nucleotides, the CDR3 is TGTGCCAGCGGGTTGACAGCAAATAATTCACCCCTCCACTTT. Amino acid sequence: CASGLTANNSPLHF.

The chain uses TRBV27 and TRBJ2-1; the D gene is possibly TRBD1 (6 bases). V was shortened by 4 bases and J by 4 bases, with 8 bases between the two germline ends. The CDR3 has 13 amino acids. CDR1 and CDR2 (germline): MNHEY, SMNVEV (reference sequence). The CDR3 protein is CASSSGQYNEQFF. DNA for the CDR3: TGTGCCAGCAGTTCCGGACAGTACAATGAGCAGTTCTTC.

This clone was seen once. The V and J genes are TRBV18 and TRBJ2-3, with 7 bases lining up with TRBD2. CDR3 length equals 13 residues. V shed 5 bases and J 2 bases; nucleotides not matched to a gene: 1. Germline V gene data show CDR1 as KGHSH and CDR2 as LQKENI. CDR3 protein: CASSRDYTDTQYF. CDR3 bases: TGTGCCAGCTCAAGGGACTACACAGATACGCAGTATTTT.

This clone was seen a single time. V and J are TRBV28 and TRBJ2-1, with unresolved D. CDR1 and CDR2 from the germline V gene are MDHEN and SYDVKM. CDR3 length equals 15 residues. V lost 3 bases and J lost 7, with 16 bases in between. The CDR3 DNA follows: TGTGCCAGCAGTTTTGCAGGCAGCACGACAAATGAGCAGTTCTTC. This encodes CASSFAGSTTNEQFF. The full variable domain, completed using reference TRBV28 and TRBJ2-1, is DVKVTQSSRYLVKRTGEKVFLECVQDMDHENMFWYRQDPGLGLRLIYFSYDVKMKEKGDIPEGYSVSREKKERFSLILESASTNQTSMYLCASSFAGSTTNEQFFGPGTRLTVL.

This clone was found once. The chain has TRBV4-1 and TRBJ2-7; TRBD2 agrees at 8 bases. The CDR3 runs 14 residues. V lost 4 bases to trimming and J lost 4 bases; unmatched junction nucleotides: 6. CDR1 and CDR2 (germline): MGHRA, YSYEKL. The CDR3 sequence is CASSPSPGGYEQYF. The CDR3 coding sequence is TGCGCCAGCAGCCCATCCCCGGGGGGGTACGAGCAGTACTTC.

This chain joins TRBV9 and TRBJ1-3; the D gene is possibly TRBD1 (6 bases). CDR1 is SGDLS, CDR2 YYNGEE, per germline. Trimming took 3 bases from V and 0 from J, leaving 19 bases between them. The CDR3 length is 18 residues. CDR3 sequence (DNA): TGTGCCAGCAGCGCCGTCTTGGGAGGGGGATCCTCTGGAAACACCATATATTTT. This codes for CASSAVLGGGSSGNTIYF. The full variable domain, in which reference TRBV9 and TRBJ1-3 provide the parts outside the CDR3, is DSGVTQTPKHLITATGQRVTLRCSPRSGDLSVYWYQQSLDQGLQFLIQYYNGEERAKGNILERFSAQQFPDLHSELNLSSLELGDSALYFCASSAVLGGGSSGNTIYFGEGSWLTVV.

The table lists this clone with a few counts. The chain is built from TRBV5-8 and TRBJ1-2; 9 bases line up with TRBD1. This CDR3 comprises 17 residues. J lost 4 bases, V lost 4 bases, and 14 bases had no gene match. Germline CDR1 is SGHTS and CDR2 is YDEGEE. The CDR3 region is CASSSTGGQHFTYGYTF. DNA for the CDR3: TGTGCCAGCAGCAGTACAGGGGGCCAACACTTCACCTATGGCTACACCTTC. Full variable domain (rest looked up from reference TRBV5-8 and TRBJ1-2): EAGVTQSPTHLIKTRGQQATLRCSPISGHTSVYWYQQALGLGLQFLLWYDEGEERNRGNFPPRFSGRQFPNYSSELNVNALELEDSALYLCASSSTGGQHFTYGYTFGSGTRLTVV.

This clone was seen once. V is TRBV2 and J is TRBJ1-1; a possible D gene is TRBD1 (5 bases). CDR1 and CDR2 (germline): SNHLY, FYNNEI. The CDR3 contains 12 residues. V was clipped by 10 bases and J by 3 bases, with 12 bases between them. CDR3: CAILGGYTEAFF. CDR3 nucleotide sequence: TGTGCCATCCTCGGGGGGTACACTGAAGCTTTCTTT.

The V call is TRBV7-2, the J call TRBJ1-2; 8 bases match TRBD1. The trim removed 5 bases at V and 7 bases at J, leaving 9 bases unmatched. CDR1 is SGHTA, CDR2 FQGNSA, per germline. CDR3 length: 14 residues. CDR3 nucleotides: TGTGCCAGCAGCCGACAGGGGCCCAGGAGTGGCTACACCTTC. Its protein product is CASSRQGPRSGYTF.

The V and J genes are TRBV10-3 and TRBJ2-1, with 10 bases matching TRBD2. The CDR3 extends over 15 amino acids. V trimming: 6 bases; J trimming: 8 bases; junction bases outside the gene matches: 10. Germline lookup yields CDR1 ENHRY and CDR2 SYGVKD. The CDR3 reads CAIRQNSGGTYEQFF. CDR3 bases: TGTGCCATCAGGCAGAATAGCGGGGGGACGTATGAGCAGTTCTTC.

The CDR3 region is CASSQEGPSGGYNEQFF. CDR3 nucleotide sequence: TGTGCCAGCAGCCAAGAAGGACCTAGCGGGGGATACAATGAGCAGTTCTTC. This chain uses TRBV14 with TRBJ2-1; 10 nucleotides match TRBD2. Per the germline V gene, CDR1 is SGHDN and CDR2 is FVKESK. This CDR3 contains 17 residues. V lost 0 bases to trimming and J lost 4 bases; unmatched junction nucleotides: 6.

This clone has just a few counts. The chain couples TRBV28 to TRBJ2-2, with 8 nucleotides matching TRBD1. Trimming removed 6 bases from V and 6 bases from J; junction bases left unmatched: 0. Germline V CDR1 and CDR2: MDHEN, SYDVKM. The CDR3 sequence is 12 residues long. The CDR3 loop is CASRQGAGELFF. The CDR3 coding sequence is TGTGCCAGCAGACAGGGGGCCGGGGAGCTGTTTTTT.

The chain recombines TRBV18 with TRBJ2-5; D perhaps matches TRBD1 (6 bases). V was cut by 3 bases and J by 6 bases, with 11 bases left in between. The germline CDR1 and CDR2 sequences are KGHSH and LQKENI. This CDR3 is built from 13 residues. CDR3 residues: CASSPGAAQTQYF. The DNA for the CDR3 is TGTGCCAGCTCACCGGGGGCGGCGCAGACCCAGTACTTC.

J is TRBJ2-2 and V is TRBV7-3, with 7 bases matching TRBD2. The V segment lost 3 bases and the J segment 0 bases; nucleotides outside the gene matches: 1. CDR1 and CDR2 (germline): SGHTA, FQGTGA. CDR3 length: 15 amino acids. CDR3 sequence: CASSLLAANTGELFF. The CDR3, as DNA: TGTGCCAGCAGCTTGCTAGCGGCGAACACCGGGGAGCTGTTTTTT.

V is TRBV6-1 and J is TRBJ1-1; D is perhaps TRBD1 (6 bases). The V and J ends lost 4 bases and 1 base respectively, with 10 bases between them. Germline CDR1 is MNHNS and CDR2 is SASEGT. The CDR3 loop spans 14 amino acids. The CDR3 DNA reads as TGTGCCAGCAGTGCCCCGACAGGGAACACTGAAGCTTTCTTT. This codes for CASSAPTGNTEAFF.

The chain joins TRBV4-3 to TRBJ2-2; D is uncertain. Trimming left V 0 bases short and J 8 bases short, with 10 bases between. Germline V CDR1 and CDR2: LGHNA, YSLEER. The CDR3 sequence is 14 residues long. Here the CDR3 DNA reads TGCGCCAGCAGCCAAGATATGGCGGCGGGGGAGCTGTTTTTT. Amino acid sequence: CASSQDMAAGELFF.

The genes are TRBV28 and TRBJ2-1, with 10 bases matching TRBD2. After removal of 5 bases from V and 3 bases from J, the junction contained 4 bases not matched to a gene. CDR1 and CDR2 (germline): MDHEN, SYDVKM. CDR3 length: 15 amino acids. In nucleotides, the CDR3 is TGTGCCAGCAGTCTTAGCGGGGGGCGCTACAATGAGCAGTTCTTC. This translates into CASSLSGGRYNEQFF.

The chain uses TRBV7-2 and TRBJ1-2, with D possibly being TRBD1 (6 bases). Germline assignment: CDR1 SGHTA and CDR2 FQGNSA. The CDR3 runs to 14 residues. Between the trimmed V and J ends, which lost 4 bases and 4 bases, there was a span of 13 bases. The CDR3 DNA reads TGTGCCAGCAGCTCTTGGACAGACTCCTATGGCTACACCTTC. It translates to CASSSWTDSYGYTF.

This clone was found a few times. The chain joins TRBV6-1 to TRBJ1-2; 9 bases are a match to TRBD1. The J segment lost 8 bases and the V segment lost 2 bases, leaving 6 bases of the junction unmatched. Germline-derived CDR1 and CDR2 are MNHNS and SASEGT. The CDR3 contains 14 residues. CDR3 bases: TGTGCCAGCAGTGAAACGGACAGGGGACAGGGCTACACCTTC. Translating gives CASSETDRGQGYTF.

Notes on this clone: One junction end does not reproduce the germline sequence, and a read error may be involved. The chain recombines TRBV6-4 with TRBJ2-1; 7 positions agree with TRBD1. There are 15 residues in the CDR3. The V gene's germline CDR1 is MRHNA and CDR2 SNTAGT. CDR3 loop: CASSDLKGAGNEQFF. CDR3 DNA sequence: TGTGCCAGCAGCGACTTAAAGGGGGCTGGTAATGAGCAGTTCTTC.